The 29 T cell receptor beta chains reported below all come from one sample, sequenced in a study of blood T cells in healthy people across ages. For the second PCR, which ran for about 7 to 11 cycles, a sample-barcoded 5' primer and a J-beta primer mix were used. TCRdb analysed the 5' RACE reads with MiXCR anew, one entry per CDR3 protein. The table shows hundreds of thousands of distinct CDR3 sequences, with around 49% occurring only once. The sequencing input was blood. Receptors originate from a woman in her sixties in good health.

There are a few counts of this clonotype. The chain carries TRBV4-3 and TRBJ2-1, with TRBD1 as a possible D gene (6 bases). The CDR3 consists of 16 residues. V lost 0 bases and J lost 5, with 14 bases in between. Per the germline V gene, CDR1 is LGHNA and CDR2 is YSLEER. CDR3 sequence: CASSQDYGTPNNEQFF. The DNA of the CDR3 is TGCGCCAGCAGCCAAGATTACGGGACACCCAACAATGAGCAGTTCTTC.

The chain employs TRBV14 and TRBJ2-1; 15 bases line up with TRBD2. Trimming removed 4 bases from V and 10 bases from J; junction bases left unmatched: 2. Germline V lookup: CDR1 SGHDN, CDR2 FVKESK. This CDR3 contains 14 residues. This CDR3 reads CASSRGLAGGEQFF. The CDR3, as DNA: TGTGCCAGCAGCCGTGGACTAGCGGGAGGGGAGCAGTTCTTC.

This clonotype has just a few counts. The J gene is TRBJ1-2, the V gene TRBV6-2 or TRBV6-3; 8 positions match TRBD1. The CDR3 sequence is 15 residues long. V shed 2 bases, J shed 4 bases, and the junction held 6 bases outside the gene matches. CDR1 is MNHEY, CDR2 SVGEGT, per germline. CDR3 in amino acids: CASSYTGQGAYGYTF. Written as DNA, the CDR3 is TGTGCCAGCAGTTACACCGGACAGGGAGCCTATGGCTACACCTTC.

The chain employs TRBV7-2 and TRBJ2-3; possible D gene TRBD1, 6 bases. The germline V gene encodes CDR1 SGHTA and CDR2 FQGNSA. This CDR3 has 14 amino acids. V dropped 8 bases and J dropped 5 bases, with 17 bases sitting between them. The CDR3 DNA is TGTGCCAGCCAACTTGTGGGGGCTGGAGATACGCAGTATTTT. It specifies CASQLVGAGDTQYF.

This clonotype was counted between two and nine times. The rearrangement links TRBV7-3 to TRBJ2-1, with TRBD2 as a possible D gene (5 bases). The V gene lost 7 bases and the J gene lost 10 bases, with 17 bases spanning the gap. Germline CDR1 is SGHTA and CDR2 is FQGTGA. The CDR3 totals 13 residues. CDR3 bases: TGTGCCAGCACTCATATCGAGGGCGGAGAGCAGTTCTTC. Its protein product is CASTHIEGGEQFF. The full variable domain, with the rest looked up from reference TRBV7-3 and TRBJ2-1, is GAGVSQTPSNKVTEKGKYVELRCDPISGHTALYWYRQSLGQGPEFLIYFQGTGAADDSGLPNDRFFAVRPEGSVSTLKIQRTERGDSAVYLCASTHIEGGEQFFGPGTRLTVL.

This sequence joins TRBV6-2 or TRBV6-3 and TRBJ2-1; D tentatively fits TRBD1 or TRBD2 (5 bases each). Germline values: CDR1 MNHEY, CDR2 SVGEGT. This CDR3 is built from 16 residues. Deletions cut 8 bases from V and 2 bases from J, with 19 bases between. DNA for the CDR3: TGTGCCAGCGGATACCACCGGGACCGAGCCTACAATGAGCAGTTCTTC. Translation: CASGYHRDRAYNEQFF.

This rearrangement joins TRBV7-3 to TRBJ2-7; 8 bases map to TRBD1. V lost 6 bases and J lost 3; bases outside the gene matches: 4. CDR3 size: 13 residues. In germline, CDR1 is SGHTA, CDR2 FQGTGA. CDR3 DNA: TGTGCCAGCAGTACAGGGGGTGGCTACGAGCAGTACTTC. Amino acid sequence: CASSTGGGYEQYF.

The rearrangement joins TRBV7-8 to TRBJ2-5; TRBD1 matches 9 bases. CDR1 SGHVS and CDR2 FQNEAQ come from the germline V gene. V shed 0 bases and J 11 bases; nucleotides not matched to a gene: 13. This CDR3 has 16 residues. The CDR3 loop reads CASSLAQGQGSVGQYF. Here the CDR3 DNA reads TGTGCCAGCAGCTTAGCGCAGGGACAGGGAAGTGTTGGGCAGTACTTC.

The rearrangement joins TRBV7-2 to TRBJ1-1, with no clear D. From germline, CDR1 is SGHTA and CDR2 FQGNSA. Trimming took off 2 bases at V and 3 bases at J, with 10 bases between the two ends. This CDR3 has 14 amino acids. Here the CDR3 reads CASSLRRQDTEAFF. In DNA form, the CDR3 reads TGTGCCAGCAGCTTAAGGAGGCAAGACACTGAAGCTTTCTTT.

With respect to this clonotype: This likely comes from a read error, as the CDR3 has no conserved phenylalanine or tryptophan at its end. The chain links TRBV4-1 to TRBJ2-7; TRBD2 matches at 13 bases. Losses at the gene ends were 3 bases for V and 2 bases for J; bases not matched to a gene: 4. The CDR3 covers 16 residues. Germline V CDR1 and CDR2: MGHRA, YSYEKL. CDR3 loop: CASSQAGLAGAYEQYL. The CDR3 coding sequence is TGCGCCAGCAGCCAGGCTGGACTAGCGGGAGCCTACGAGCAGTACCTC.

The chain couples TRBV6-5 to TRBJ2-1; 11 nucleotides agree with TRBD2. CDR1 and CDR2 from the germline V gene are MNHEY and SVGAGI. This CDR3 is 17 amino acids long. The V and J ends lost 0 bases and 4 bases, in that order; junction bases with no gene match: 5. The CDR3 DNA reads TGTGCCAGCAGTTACTCCCCTACTAGCGGGAGTTACAATGAGCAGTTCTTC. Translated, it gives CASSYSPTSGSYNEQFF.

The J gene is TRBJ2-1, the V gene TRBV5-1; 8 positions match TRBD2. The closer fit of TRBJ2-7 to the DNA end suggests the J call may be wrong. The CDR3 is 17 amino acids. Germline CDR1 and CDR2: SGHRS and YFSETQ. CDR3 sequence (DNA): TGCGCCAGCAGCTTGGGACGGGGGGGGAGCTCCTACAATGAGCAGTACTTC. As protein: CASSLGRGGSSYNEQYF.

V is TRBV12-3 or TRBV12-4 and J is TRBJ2-7; TRBD1 aligns across 7 bases. The J call may be wrong; the DNA end is better matched by TRBJ2-5. The CDR3 covers 15 residues. For the CDR3, the DNA is TGTGCCAGCACCTCGGCAGGGGGTGTCGAGGAGACCCAGTACTTC. Its translation: CASTSAGGVEETQYF.

This clonotype came up a few times. The chain uses TRBV7-2 and TRBJ2-3, with 9 bases matching TRBD1. Trimming cost V 3 bases and J 4 bases; bases outside gene matches: 5. Germline V CDR1 and CDR2: SGHTA, FQGNSA. The CDR3 is made up of 15 amino acids. The CDR3 coding sequence is TGTGCCAGCAGCTTGCAACAGGGGGCTTCAGATACGCAGTATTTT. This gives the protein CASSLQQGASDTQYF.

This clonotype appeared once. The chain couples TRBV2 to TRBJ2-5; 8 bases are a match to TRBD2. Germline V lookup: CDR1 SNHLY, CDR2 FYNNEI. V shed 3 bases and J 11 bases; nucleotides not matched to a gene: 14. This CDR3 spans 15 amino acids. CDR3 nucleotide sequence: TGTGCCAGCAGTGAGGGAGCGGGAGTTCGCAATGAGCAGTACTTC. Translated, it gives CASSEGAGVRNEQYF.

This chain connects TRBV4-3 to TRBJ2-1; 7 bases align to TRBD1. Unmatched junction bases numbered 9, after V lost 0 bases and J lost 4 bases. Germline lookup yields CDR1 LGHNA and CDR2 YSLEER. The CDR3 extends over 17 amino acids. In nucleotides, the CDR3 is TGCGCCAGCAGCCAAGATTACCGACAGGGACCTTACAATGAGCAGTTCTTC. The encoded protein is CASSQDYRQGPYNEQFF.

This clonotype has just a few counts. V gene TRBV18 combines with J gene TRBJ2-7, with 8 bases lining up with TRBD2. This CDR3 is 14 amino acids long. Unmatched junction bases numbered 6, after V lost 3 bases and J lost 5 bases. CDR1 and CDR2 (germline): KGHSH, LQKENI. The CDR3 bases are TGTGCCAGCTCACCGCGGGGGGCATTCGACGAGCAGTACTTC. Translating it yields CASSPRGAFDEQYF.

The genes are TRBV10-3 and TRBJ2-7, with unresolved D. Germline loops: CDR1 ENHRY, CDR2 SYGVKD. The CDR3 contains 13 residues. V lost 8 bases, J lost 1 base, and 12 bases lay in between. CDR3 DNA: TGTGCCATCCAGGTACATCGATCCTACGAGCAGTACTTC. It translates to CAIQVHRSYEQYF.

Here the CDR3 DNA reads TGTGCCAGCAGTTTCGGGACAGGGGTCGGCTACACCTTC. This gives the protein CASSFGTGVGYTF. The chain has TRBV28 and TRBJ1-2, with 10 bases aligning to TRBD1. Germline V gene sequence: CDR1 MDHEN, CDR2 SYDVKM. This CDR3 is 13 amino acids long. The V segment lost 3 bases and the J segment 8 bases; nucleotides outside the gene matches: 3.

This clonotype came up many times. V usage is TRBV12-3 or TRBV12-4 and J usage is TRBJ1-5; no reliable D call. This CDR3 comprises 13 residues. V shed 3 bases and J shed 6 bases, with 9 bases lying between them. The CDR3, as DNA: TGTGCCAGCAGTTTGATTGAAGGTCAGCCCCAGCATTTT. Its translation: CASSLIEGQPQHF.

This clonotype was recorded a few times. V usage is TRBV5-1 and J usage is TRBJ2-4; 9 bases agree with TRBD1. V trimming: 3 bases; J trimming: 13 bases; junction bases outside the gene matches: 8. Germline-derived CDR1 and CDR2 are SGHRS and YFSETQ. This CDR3 has 13 amino acids. The CDR3 DNA follows: TGCGCCAGCAGCTCAGGACAGGGGTGGCAGCAGTACTTC. Encoded protein: CASSSGQGWQQYF.

This clonotype has just one count. This chain uses TRBV12-3 or TRBV12-4 with TRBJ2-5; 7 nucleotides agree with TRBD1. With 5 bases clipped from V and 11 bases from J, the junction kept 17 bases outside the gene matches. The CDR3 is 15 residues long. The CDR3 loop is CASSPRWTPGTVQYF. The CDR3 nucleotides read TGTGCCAGCAGTCCTAGATGGACCCCCGGGACAGTGCAGTACTTC.

The rearrangement uses TRBV9 and TRBJ2-5; 10 bases map to TRBD1. The CDR3 contains 15 residues. V was clipped by 3 bases and J by 11 bases; unmatched bases: 13. Germline V gene sequence: CDR1 SGDLS, CDR2 YYNGEE. The CDR3 sequence: CASSADRGQYNEQYF. In DNA form, the CDR3 reads TGTGCCAGCAGCGCAGACAGGGGGCAATACAATGAGCAGTACTTC.

The V and J genes are TRBV7-2 and TRBJ2-1; TRBD2 matches at 10 bases. V shed 8 bases, J shed 10 bases, and the junction held 14 bases outside the gene matches. Germline lookup yields CDR1 SGHTA and CDR2 FQGNSA. The CDR3 is made up of 15 amino acids. The CDR3: CASLGNLAGVREQFF. CDR3 DNA sequence: TGTGCCAGCCTCGGGAATCTAGCGGGAGTTAGGGAGCAGTTCTTC.

CDR3 sequence: CSVERGANYGYTF. The CDR3 DNA reads as TGCAGCGTTGAACGGGGGGCTAACTATGGCTACACCTTC. This sequence joins TRBV29-1 and TRBJ1-2; D possibly corresponds to TRBD1 (5 bases). There are 13 residues in the CDR3. CDR1 is SQVTM and CDR2 is ANQGSEA in the germline V gene. The V end was cut by 2 bases, the J end by 0 bases, with 7 bases between.

In the case of this clonotype: It may be a read error: a sequence one base away is much more abundant. The rearrangement links TRBV29-1 to TRBJ2-1, with 11 bases aligning to TRBD1. This CDR3 contains 13 residues. CDR1 is SQVTM, CDR2 ANQGSEA, per germline. Here the CDR3 reads CSVEGDRGNEQFF. As DNA, the CDR3 is TGCAGCGTGGAAGGGGACAGGGGGAATGAGCAGTTCTTC.

This clonotype has a count of ten or more. The chain uses TRBV20-1 and TRBJ2-1, with TRBD1 matching 7 bases. V gave up 3 bases and J gave up 1 base; unmatched junction bases: 12. Per the germline V gene, CDR1 is DFQATT and CDR2 is SNEGSKA (reference sequence). The length of the CDR3 is 17 residues. This chain's CDR3 is CSARGTPGQASYNEQFF. The CDR3 DNA reads TGCAGTGCTAGGGGGACCCCCGGACAGGCTTCCTACAATGAGCAGTTCTTC.

The chain combines TRBV28 with TRBJ1-2; TRBD1 is a possible D gene (5 bases). The CDR3 is 11 residues long. Trimming took off 8 bases at V and 10 bases at J, with 14 bases between the two ends. CDR1 and CDR2 from the germline V gene are MDHEN and SYDVKM. CDR3 sequence (DNA): TGTGCCAGCCACCGAAGGGGAGTCTACACCTTC. Amino acids: CASHRRGVYTF.

The chain joins TRBV25-1 to TRBJ1-2; maybe TRBD1 (6 bases). The germline gives CDR1 MGHDK, CDR2 SYGVNS. The CDR3 loop spans 15 amino acids. V was pared by 6 bases and J by 2 bases, with 16 bases between. The CDR3: CASSPGGTLNYGYTF. CDR3 DNA sequence: TGTGCCAGCAGCCCGGGAGGGACACTAAACTATGGCTACACCTTC.